Sequencing of this TCR beta chain was carried out in a study of T cell responses to AZD1222 COVID-19 vaccine. Overall study results and limits: Spike-specific TCRs gained breadth and depth after people received two AZD1222 doses.

As concerns this clone: As yet, its antigen is unknown.

Produced via immunoSEQ multiplex PCR; TCRdb's table is partial and in-frame only. The data contain roughly 91,000 clones, more than 90% of them singletons. This CDR3 has 13 amino acids. The chain couples TRBV21-1 to TRBJ2-1; TRBD1 is the table's D call, not checked against the DNA. TRBV21-1 is assigned pseudogene status. The specimen was peripheral blood, collected on day 0 of AZD1222 vaccination. The sequence was collected from an adult in good health. As DNA, the CDR3 is TGTGCCAGTGAGGGGGCTCCTCTCAATGAGCAGTTCTTC. Protein product: CASEGAPLNEQFF.